The entry that follows covers one TCR beta chain sequence. Trimming took 7 bases from V and 1 from J, leaving 11 bases between them. The CDR3 is 13 amino acids. Germline CDR1 and CDR2: SGHRS and YFSETQ. Using immunoSEQ multiplex PCR, the repertoire was profiled, and TCRdb retains in-frame clones only, with some absent. Here the sample spans about 70,000 clones, about 95% being singletons. This entry belongs to a study of T cell changes during pregnancy in multiple sclerosis. The receptor's source is a female donor with multiple sclerosis, enrolled in a pregnancy study. The sample in question was peripheral blood, obtained in the third trimester of pregnancy. This chain connects TRBV5-1 to TRBJ1-1, with a weak D call TRBD1 (5 bases). CDR3 protein: CASGRDQNTEAFF. Here the CDR3 DNA reads TGCGCCAGCGGCAGGGATCAGAACACTGAAGCTTTCTTT.